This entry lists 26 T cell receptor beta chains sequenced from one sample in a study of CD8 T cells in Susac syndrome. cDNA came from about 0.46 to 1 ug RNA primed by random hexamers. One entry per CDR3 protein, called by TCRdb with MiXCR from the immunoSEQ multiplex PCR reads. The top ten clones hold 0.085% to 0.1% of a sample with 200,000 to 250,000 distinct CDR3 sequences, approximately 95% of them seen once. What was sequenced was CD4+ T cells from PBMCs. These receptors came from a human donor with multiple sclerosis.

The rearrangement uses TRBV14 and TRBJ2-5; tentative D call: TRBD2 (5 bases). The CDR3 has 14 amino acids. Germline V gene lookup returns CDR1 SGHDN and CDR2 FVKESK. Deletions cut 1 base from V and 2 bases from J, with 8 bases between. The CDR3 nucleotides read TGTGCCAGCAGCCAAGTCCGGGATCAAGAGACCCAGTACTTC. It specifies CASSQVRDQETQYF.

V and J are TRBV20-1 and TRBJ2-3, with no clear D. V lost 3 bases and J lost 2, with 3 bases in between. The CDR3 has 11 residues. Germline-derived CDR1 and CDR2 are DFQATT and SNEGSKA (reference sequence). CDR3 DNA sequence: TGCAGTGCTAGTCACACAGATACGCAGTATTTT. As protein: CSASHTDTQYF.

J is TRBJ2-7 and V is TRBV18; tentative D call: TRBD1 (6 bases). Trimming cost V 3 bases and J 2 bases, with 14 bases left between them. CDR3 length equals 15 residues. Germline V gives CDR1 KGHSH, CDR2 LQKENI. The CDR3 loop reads CASSPLTGIPYEQYF. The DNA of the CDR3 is TGTGCCAGCTCACCCCTAACAGGGATCCCCTACGAGCAGTACTTC.

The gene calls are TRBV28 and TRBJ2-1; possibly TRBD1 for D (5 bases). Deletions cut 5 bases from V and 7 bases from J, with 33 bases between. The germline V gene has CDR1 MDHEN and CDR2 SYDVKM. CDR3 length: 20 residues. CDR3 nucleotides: TGTGCCAGCAGTCATCCCATTTCAATTACAGGCTGGGGAAGTATGAATGAGCAGTTCTTC. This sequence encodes CASSHPISITGWGSMNEQFF. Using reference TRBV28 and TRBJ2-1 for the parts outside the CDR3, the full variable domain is DVKVTQSSRYLVKRTGEKVFLECVQDMDHENMFWYRQDPGLGLRLIYFSYDVKMKEKGDIPEGYSVSREKKERFSLILESASTNQTSMYLCASSHPISITGWGSMNEQFFGPGTRLTVL.

The CDR3 DNA is TGCAGCGTTGATAGCCAGGGGGAAGCTTTCTTT. This gives the protein CSVDSQGEAFF. The genes are TRBV29-1 and TRBJ1-1; tentative D call: TRBD1 (6 bases). From germline, CDR1 is SQVTM and CDR2 ANQGSEA. The CDR3 contains 11 residues. Trimming took 3 bases from V and 8 from J, leaving 10 bases between them.

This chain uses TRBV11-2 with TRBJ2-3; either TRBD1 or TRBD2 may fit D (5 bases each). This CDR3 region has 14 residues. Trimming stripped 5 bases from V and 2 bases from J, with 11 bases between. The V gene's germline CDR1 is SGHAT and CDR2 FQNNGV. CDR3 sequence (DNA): TGTGCCAGCAGCCGGGACGCGGACACAGATACGCAGTATTTT. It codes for CASSRDADTDTQYF.

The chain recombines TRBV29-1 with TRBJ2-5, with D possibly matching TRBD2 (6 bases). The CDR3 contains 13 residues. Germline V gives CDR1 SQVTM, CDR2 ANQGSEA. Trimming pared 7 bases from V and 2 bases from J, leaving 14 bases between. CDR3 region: CSAKAGRQETQYF. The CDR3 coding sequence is TGCAGCGCCAAGGCGGGGAGGCAAGAGACCCAGTACTTC.

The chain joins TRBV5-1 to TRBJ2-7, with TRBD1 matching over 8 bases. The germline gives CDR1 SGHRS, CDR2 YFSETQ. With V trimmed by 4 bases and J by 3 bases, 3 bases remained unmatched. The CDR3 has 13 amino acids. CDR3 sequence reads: CASSVDRGYEQYF. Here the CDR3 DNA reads TGCGCCAGCAGCGTTGACAGGGGCTACGAGCAGTACTTC.

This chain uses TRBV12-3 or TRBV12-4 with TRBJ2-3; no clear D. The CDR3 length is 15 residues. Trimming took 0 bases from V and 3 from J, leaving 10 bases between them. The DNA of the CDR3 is TGTGCCAGCAGTTTAGCTAGCCCAGAGACAGATACGCAGTATTTT. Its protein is CASSLASPETDTQYF.

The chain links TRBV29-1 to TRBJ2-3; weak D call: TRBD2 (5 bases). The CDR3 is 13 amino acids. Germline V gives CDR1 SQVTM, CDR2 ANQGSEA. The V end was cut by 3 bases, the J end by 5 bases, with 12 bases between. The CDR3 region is CSVEELVIDTQYF. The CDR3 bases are TGCAGCGTTGAGGAACTAGTAATAGATACGCAGTATTTT.

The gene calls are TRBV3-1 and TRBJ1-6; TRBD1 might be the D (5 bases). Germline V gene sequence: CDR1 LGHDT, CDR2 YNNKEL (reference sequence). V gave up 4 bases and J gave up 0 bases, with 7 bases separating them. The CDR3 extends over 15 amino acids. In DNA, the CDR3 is TGTGCCAGCAGCCGACAGAGCTCCTATAATTCACCCCTCCACTTT. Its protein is CASSRQSSYNSPLHF.

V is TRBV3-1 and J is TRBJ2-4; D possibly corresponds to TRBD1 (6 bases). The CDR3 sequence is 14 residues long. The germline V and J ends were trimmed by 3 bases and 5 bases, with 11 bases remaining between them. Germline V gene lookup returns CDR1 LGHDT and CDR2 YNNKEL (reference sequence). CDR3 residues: CASSHRGRENIQYF. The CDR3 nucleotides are TGTGCCAGCAGCCACAGGGGAAGGGAAAACATTCAGTACTTC.

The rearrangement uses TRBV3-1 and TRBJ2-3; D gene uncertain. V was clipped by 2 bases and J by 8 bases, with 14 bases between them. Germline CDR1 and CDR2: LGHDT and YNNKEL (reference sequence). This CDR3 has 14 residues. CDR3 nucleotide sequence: TGTGCCAGCAGCCAACTTGGCGAATCTGTTACGCAGTATTTT. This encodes CASSQLGESVTQYF.

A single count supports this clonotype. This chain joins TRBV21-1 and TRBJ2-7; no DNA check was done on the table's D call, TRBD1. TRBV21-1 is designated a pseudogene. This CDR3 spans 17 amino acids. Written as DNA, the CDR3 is TGTGCCAGCAGCAACCCCGGGGGGTCACAGGCGGAGTACGAGCAGTACTTC. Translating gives CASSNPGGSQAEYEQYF.

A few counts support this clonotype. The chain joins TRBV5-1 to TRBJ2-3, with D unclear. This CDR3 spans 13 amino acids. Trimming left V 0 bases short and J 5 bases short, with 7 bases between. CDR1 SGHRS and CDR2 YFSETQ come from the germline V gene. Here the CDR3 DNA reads TGCGCCAGCAGCTTGGAATATGGAGATACGCAGTATTTT. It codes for CASSLEYGDTQYF.

CDR3 sequence reads: CASRGRGPNSPLHF. CDR3 bases: TGTGCCAGCAGGGGAAGGGGGCCCAATTCACCCCTCCACTTT. The genes are TRBV25-1 and TRBJ1-6; 7 bases agree with TRBD1. Germline V CDR1 and CDR2: MGHDK, SYGVNS. V was clipped by 6 bases and J by 7 bases; unmatched bases: 6. The CDR3 runs to 14 residues. The whole variable domain, filled in from reference TRBV25-1 and TRBJ1-6, reads EADIYQTPRYLVIGTGKKITLECSQTMGHDKMYWYQQDPGMELHLIHYSYGVNSTEKGDLSSESTVSRIRTEHFPLTLESARPSHTSQYLCASRGRGPNSPLHFGNGTRLTVT.

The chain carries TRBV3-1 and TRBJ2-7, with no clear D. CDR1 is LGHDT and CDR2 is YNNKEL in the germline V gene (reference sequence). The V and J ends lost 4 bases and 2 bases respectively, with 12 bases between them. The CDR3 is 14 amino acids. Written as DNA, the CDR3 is TGTGCCAGCAGCCCTACGACCACTACCTACGAGCAGTACTTC. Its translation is CASSPTTTTYEQYF.

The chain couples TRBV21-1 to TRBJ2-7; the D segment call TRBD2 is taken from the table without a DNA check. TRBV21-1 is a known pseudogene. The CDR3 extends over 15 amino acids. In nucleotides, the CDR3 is TGTGCCAGCTCTGGGGGACTAGAGGGGGTGGAGGAGCAGTACTTC. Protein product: CASSGGLEGVEEQYF.

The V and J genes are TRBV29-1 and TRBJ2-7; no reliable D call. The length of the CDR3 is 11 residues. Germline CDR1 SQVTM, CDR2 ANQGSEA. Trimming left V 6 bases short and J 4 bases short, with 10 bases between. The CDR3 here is CSVRYAYEQYF. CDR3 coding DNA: TGCAGCGTCCGTTACGCTTACGAGCAGTACTTC.

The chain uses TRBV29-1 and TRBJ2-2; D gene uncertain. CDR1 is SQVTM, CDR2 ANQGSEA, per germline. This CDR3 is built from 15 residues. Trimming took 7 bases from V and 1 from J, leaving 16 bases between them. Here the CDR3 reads CSGAVTPENTGELFF. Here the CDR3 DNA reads TGCAGCGGGGCCGTGACGCCGGAGAACACCGGGGAGCTGTTTTTT.

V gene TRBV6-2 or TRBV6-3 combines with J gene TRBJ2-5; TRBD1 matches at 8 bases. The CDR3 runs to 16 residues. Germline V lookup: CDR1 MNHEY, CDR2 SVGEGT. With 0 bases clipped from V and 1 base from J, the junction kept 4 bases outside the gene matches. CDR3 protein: CASSYSMTGVQETQYF. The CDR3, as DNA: TGTGCCAGCAGTTACTCGATGACAGGGGTCCAAGAGACCCAGTACTTC.

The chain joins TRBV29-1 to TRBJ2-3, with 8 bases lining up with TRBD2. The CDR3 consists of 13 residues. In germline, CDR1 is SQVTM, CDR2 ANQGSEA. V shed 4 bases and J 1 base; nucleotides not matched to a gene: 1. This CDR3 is CSVGSGGTDTQYF. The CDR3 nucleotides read TGCAGCGTTGGTAGCGGGGGCACAGATACGCAGTATTTT.

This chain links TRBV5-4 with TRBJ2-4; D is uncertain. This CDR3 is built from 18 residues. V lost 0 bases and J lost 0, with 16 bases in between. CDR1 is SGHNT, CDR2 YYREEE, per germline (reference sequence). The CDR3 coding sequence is TGTGCCAGCAGCTTGGGGGGATCCCTGCCTATAGCCAAAAACATTCAGTACTTC. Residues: CASSLGGSLPIAKNIQYF.

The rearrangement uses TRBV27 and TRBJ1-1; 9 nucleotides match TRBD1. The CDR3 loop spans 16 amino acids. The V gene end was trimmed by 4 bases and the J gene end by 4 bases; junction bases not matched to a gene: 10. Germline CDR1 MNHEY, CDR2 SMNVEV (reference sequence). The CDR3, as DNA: TGTGCCAGCAGTTACATCGGGGGACAGGGAGGCACTGAAGCTTTCTTT. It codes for CASSYIGGQGGTEAFF.

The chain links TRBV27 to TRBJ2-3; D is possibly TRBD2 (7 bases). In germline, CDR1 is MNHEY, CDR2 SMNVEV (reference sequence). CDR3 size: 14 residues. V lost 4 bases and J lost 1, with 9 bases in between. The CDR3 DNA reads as TGTGCCAGCAGTTGGGGGGGCGGCACAGATACGCAGTATTTT. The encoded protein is CASSWGGGTDTQYF.

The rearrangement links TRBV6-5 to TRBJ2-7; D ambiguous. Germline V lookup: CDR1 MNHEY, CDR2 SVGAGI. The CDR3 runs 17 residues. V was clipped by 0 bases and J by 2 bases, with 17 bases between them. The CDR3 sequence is CASSYSPARRYPYEQYF. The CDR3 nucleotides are TGTGCCAGCAGTTACTCTCCGGCCAGGCGATACCCCTACGAGCAGTACTTC.